Listed below are T cell receptor beta chains from one sample, sequenced in a study of CD8 T cells in Susac syndrome. TCRdb reprocessed the immunoSEQ multiplex PCR reads with MiXCR, giving one entry per CDR3 protein. This sample carries more than 200,000 distinct CDR3 sequences, around nine tenths of them seen once, and the ten largest clones take about 0.13%. Sequencing was performed on CD8+ T cells from PBMCs. The receptors originated from a human donor with multiple sclerosis. Both conserved end residues are part of each CDR3. Each record gives: V gene, clone size, D gene, J gene, CDR3 DNA, CDR3 protein. D genes are given only for firm matches. Size values are once, few and many counts, or a class for expanded clones, and some rows have none.

V gene: TRBV4-3
clone size: NA
D gene: NA
J gene: TRBJ2-7
CDR3 DNA: TGCGCCAGCAGCCAAGATCCTAGTAATCTGGCCTACGAGCAGTACTTC
CDR3 protein: CASSQDPSNLAYEQYF

V gene: TRBV13
clone size: NA
D gene: TRBD1
J gene: TRBJ1-5
CDR3 DNA: TGTGCCAGCAGCTTGACAGGGAGCAATCAGCCCCAGCATTTT
CDR3 protein: CASSLTGSNQPQHF

V gene: TRBV13
clone size: NA
D gene: TRBD1
J gene: TRBJ2-3
CDR3 DNA: TGTGCCAGCAGGGACAGGGAGATGGCGGATACGCAGTATTTT
CDR3 protein: CASRDREMADTQYF

V gene: TRBV3-1
clone size: NA
D gene: NA
J gene: TRBJ2-1
CDR3 DNA: TGTGCCAGCAGCCAACCGCGGAACAATGAGCAGTTCTTC
CDR3 protein: CASSQPRNNEQFF

V gene: TRBV20-1
clone size: NA
D gene: TRBD1
J gene: TRBJ1-2
CDR3 DNA: TGCAGTGCTAGAGATTGGGCGGGACAGTATTATGGCTACACCTTC
CDR3 protein: CSARDWAGQYYGYTF

V gene: TRBV2
clone size: NA
D gene: TRBD1
J gene: TRBJ2-1
CDR3 DNA: TGTGCCAGCATTGGGACAGGGGGAAATGAGCAGTTCTTC
CDR3 protein: CASIGTGGNEQFF

V gene: TRBV4-3
clone size: NA
D gene: TRBD2
J gene: TRBJ2-1
CDR3 DNA: TGCGCCAGCAGCCAAGGCTGGGCTAGCGGGACTTGGGATGAGCAGTTCTTC
CDR3 protein: CASSQGWASGTWDEQFF

V gene: TRBV4-1
clone size: NA
D gene: NA
J gene: TRBJ2-7
CDR3 DNA: TGCGCCAGCAGCCAAGAACAGGGCCCCTACGGGGAGCAGTACTTC
CDR3 protein: CASSQEQGPYGEQYF

V gene: TRBV4-3
clone size: NA
D gene: NA
J gene: TRBJ2-2
CDR3 DNA: TGCGCCAGCAGCCAAGAAGACTTCGCGAACACCGGGGAGCTGTTTTTT
CDR3 protein: CASSQEDFANTGELFF

V gene: TRBV12-3/TRBV12-4
clone size: NA
D gene: NA
J gene: TRBJ2-5
CDR3 DNA: TGTGCCAGCAGTTTGAGGCAGGAAGAGACCCAGTACTTC
CDR3 protein: CASSLRQEETQYF

V gene: TRBV19
clone size: NA
D gene: NA
J gene: TRBJ2-7
CDR3 DNA: TGTGCCAGTAGTATTCAGGCTGGGACCTACGAGCAGTACTTC
CDR3 protein: CASSIQAGTYEQYF

V gene: TRBV5-6
clone size: once
D gene: TRBD1
J gene: TRBJ1-1
CDR3 DNA: TGTGCCAGCAGCTTGGTAGGGGGCAAGGCTGAAGCTTTCTTT
CDR3 protein: CASSLVGGKAEAFF

V gene: TRBV2
clone size: NA
D gene: NA
J gene: TRBJ2-3
CDR3 DNA: TGTGCCAGCAGTGAAATGGGGGCCCGGGATACGCAGTATTTT
CDR3 protein: CASSEMGARDTQYF

V gene: TRBV7-9
clone size: NA
D gene: NA
J gene: TRBJ2-1
CDR3 DNA: TGTGCCAGCAGCTTAGCGAGGGGGGAGCAGTTCTTC
CDR3 protein: CASSLARGEQFF

V gene: TRBV12-5
clone size: NA
D gene: NA
J gene: TRBJ1-2
CDR3 DNA: TGTGCTAGTGGTTTGGAGATCAGGGTGAGCTACACCTTC
CDR3 protein: CASGLEIRVSYTF

V gene: TRBV5-4
clone size: NA
D gene: TRBD2
J gene: TRBJ2-1
CDR3 DNA: TGTGCCAGCAGCTTTGGACTAGCGGGCACAAGCTCCTACAATGAGCAGTTCTTC
CDR3 protein: CASSFGLAGTSSYNEQFF

V gene: TRBV6-5
clone size: NA
D gene: NA
J gene: TRBJ2-1
CDR3 DNA: TGTGCCAGCAGTCTAGGGGGGGGGCGCGCCCGGTTCTTC
CDR3 protein: CASSLGGGRARFF

V gene: TRBV29-1
clone size: NA
D gene: NA
J gene: TRBJ1-2
CDR3 DNA: TGCAGCGTTGATGACAGAACAACCCCTTATGGCTACACCTTC
CDR3 protein: CSVDDRTTPYGYTF

V gene: TRBV9
clone size: few
D gene: NA
J gene: TRBJ1-1
CDR3 DNA: TGTGCCAGCAGTTACGGGGGGGGAACTGAAGCTTTCTTT
CDR3 protein: CASSYGGGTEAFF

V gene: TRBV5-4
clone size: NA
D gene: TRBD1
J gene: TRBJ1-1
CDR3 DNA: TGTGCCAGCAGCTTGGCGCCCGGGACAGGAGAAGCTTTCTTT
CDR3 protein: CASSLAPGTGEAFF

V gene: TRBV12-3/TRBV12-4
clone size: NA
D gene: NA
J gene: TRBJ1-2
CDR3 DNA: TGTGCCAGCAGCCCCTCCCCCCCCGAGGGCTACACCTTC
CDR3 protein: CASSPSPPEGYTF

V gene: TRBV5-1
clone size: NA
D gene: NA
J gene: TRBJ2-7
CDR3 DNA: TGCGCCAGCAGCTTGGATGGGGGCCGGGAGCAGTACTTC
CDR3 protein: CASSLDGGREQYF

V gene: TRBV19
clone size: NA
D gene: NA
J gene: TRBJ2-4
CDR3 DNA: TGTGCCAGTAGTATAGTAGGGGCGAGGGGTCAGTACTTC
CDR3 protein: CASSIVGARGQYF

V gene: TRBV18
clone size: NA
D gene: TRBD2
J gene: TRBJ2-3
CDR3 DNA: TGTGCCAGCTCACCGGGGCTAGCGGGGATCGGGACGCAGTATTTT
CDR3 protein: CASSPGLAGIGTQYF

V gene: TRBV20-1
clone size: NA
D gene: NA
J gene: TRBJ2-7
CDR3 DNA: TGCAGTGCGGAGACGGGGCCGGGGACCTACGAGCAGTACTTC
CDR3 protein: CSAETGPGTYEQYF

V gene: TRBV7-9
clone size: NA
D gene: NA
J gene: TRBJ1-2
CDR3 DNA: TGTGCCAGCAGCCTCGGGACTCACTACACCTTC
CDR3 protein: CASSLGTHYTF

V gene: TRBV11-2
clone size: few
D gene: NA
J gene: TRBJ2-7
CDR3 DNA: TGTGCCAGCAGCCCCCGGGGTGACTACGAGCAGTACTTC
CDR3 protein: CASSPRGDYEQYF

V gene: TRBV29-1
clone size: NA
D gene: TRBD2
J gene: TRBJ2-3
CDR3 DNA: TGCAGCGTGCCAGGACTAGCGAGCACAGATACGCAGTATTTT
CDR3 protein: CSVPGLASTDTQYF